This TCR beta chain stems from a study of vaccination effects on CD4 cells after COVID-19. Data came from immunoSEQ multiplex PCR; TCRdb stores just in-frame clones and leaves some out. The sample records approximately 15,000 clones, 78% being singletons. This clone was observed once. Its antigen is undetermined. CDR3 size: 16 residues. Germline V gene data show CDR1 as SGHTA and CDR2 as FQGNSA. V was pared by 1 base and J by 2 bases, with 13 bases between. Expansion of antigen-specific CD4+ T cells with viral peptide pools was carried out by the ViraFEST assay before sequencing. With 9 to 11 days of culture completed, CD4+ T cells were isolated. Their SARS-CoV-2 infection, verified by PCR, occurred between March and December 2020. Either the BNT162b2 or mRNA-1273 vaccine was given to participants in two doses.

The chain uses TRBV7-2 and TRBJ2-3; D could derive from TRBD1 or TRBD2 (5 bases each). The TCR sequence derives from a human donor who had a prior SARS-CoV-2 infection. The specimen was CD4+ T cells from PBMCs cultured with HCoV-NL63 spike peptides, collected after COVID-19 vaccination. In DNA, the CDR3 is TGTGCCAGCAGCTTAGAGGGACGGCGGTTCACAGATACGCAGTATTTT. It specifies CASSLEGRRFTDTQYF.